This T cell receptor beta chain was identified in a study of control samples from healthy donors and cancer patients. The V end was cut by 0 bases, the J end by 1 base, with 13 bases between. Germline V lookup: CDR1 SGHRS, CDR2 YFSETQ. The CDR3 covers 16 residues. Here immunoSEQ multiplex PCR was the method, and the copy in TCRdb shows in-frame clones only, minus some. Here the sample spans under 70,000 clones, less than 95% being singletons. The J gene is TRBJ1-1, the V gene TRBV5-1; D possibly corresponds to TRBD1 (6 bases). Sequencing used PBMCs. This TCR was recovered from a woman aged 50 to 60 with colorectal cancer. The CDR3: CASSLELRGPNTEAFF. CDR3 coding DNA: TGCGCCAGCAGCTTGGAGCTCCGGGGGCCGAACACTGAAGCTTTCTTT.